This T cell receptor beta chain came from a study of CD8+CD57+ T cells in acquired aplastic anemia. CDR1 is SGHTA and CDR2 is FQGNSA in the germline V gene. This CDR3 comprises 14 residues. The germline V and J ends were trimmed by 1 base and 8 bases, with 11 bases remaining between them. The patients chosen for sequencing had shown expansion of CD8+CD57+ cells (detected by flow cytometry). Severe acquired aplastic anemia was the diagnosis recorded for all patients. The use of genomic DNA as template underpinned the TCR beta VDJ and CDR3 profiling. TCRdb recomputed calls from the reads with MiXCR, one row per CDR3 protein. The table includes 150,000 to 200,000 distinct CDR3 sequences, under 55% detected once.

This chain joins TRBV7-2 and TRBJ1-4; D ambiguous. Sequencing input: sorted CD4+, CD8+, or CD8+CD57+ T cells (not recorded which) from PBMCs. The clonotype comes from a human donor with aplastic anemia. CDR3 loop: CASSLGSVDEKLFF. The CDR3 DNA follows: TGTGCCAGCAGCTTAGGCTCGGTTGACGAAAAACTGTTTTTT.